The clone carrying this T cell receptor (beta chain) was recorded at least ten times. Its antigen is not known. Read data end 3 residues before the CDR3 end; the end is taken from the germline J gene. The CDR3 is made up of 9 amino acids. CDR1 is SQVTM and CDR2 is ANQGSEA in the germline V gene. Each donor provided roughly 5 to 8 ml of heparinized whole blood. The entry originates in a study of T cell clonality in common variable immunodeficiency. Assay: immunoSEQ multiplex PCR; the TCRdb copy retains only in-frame clones and omits some. The sample contains roughly 32,000 clones, none occurring once; approximately 8.8% lies in the top ten. Study conclusions and caveats: CVID subjects showed higher TCRbeta clonality than healthy controls. CVID patient heterogeneity limited repertoire-clinical complication correlations.

The sample was peripheral blood mononuclear cells. The source of this sequence is a person aged 18 to 75 in good health. The chain employs TRBV29-1 and TRBJ1-2; D is unclear. CDR3 loop: CSVGAGYTF. Incomplete CDR3 DNA: TGCAGCGTTGGGGCAGGC.